This T cell receptor (beta chain) came from a study of blood T cells in healthy people across ages. Per the germline V gene, CDR1 is MRHNA and CDR2 is SNTAGT. Trimming stripped 3 bases from V and 3 bases from J, with 8 bases between. This CDR3 contains 14 residues. The use of a sample-barcoded 5' primer and a J-beta primer mix characterized a second PCR of 7 to 11 cycles. From the 5' RACE reads, TCRdb called clonotypes with MiXCR, one entry per CDR3 protein. The sample gives about 800,000 distinct CDR3 sequences, just under 25% of which show up once; under 4.5% is in the top ten. The same sample was also used in a study of T cells of mothers and their children.

The receptor was isolated from a boy between 10 and 17 years old in good health. The V call is TRBV6-4, the J call TRBJ2-2; D remains ambiguous. The specimen sequenced was blood. The DNA for the CDR3 is TGTGCCAGCAGTGAGGGCAGCTACACCGGGGAGCTGTTTTTT. It encodes CASSEGSYTGELFF.